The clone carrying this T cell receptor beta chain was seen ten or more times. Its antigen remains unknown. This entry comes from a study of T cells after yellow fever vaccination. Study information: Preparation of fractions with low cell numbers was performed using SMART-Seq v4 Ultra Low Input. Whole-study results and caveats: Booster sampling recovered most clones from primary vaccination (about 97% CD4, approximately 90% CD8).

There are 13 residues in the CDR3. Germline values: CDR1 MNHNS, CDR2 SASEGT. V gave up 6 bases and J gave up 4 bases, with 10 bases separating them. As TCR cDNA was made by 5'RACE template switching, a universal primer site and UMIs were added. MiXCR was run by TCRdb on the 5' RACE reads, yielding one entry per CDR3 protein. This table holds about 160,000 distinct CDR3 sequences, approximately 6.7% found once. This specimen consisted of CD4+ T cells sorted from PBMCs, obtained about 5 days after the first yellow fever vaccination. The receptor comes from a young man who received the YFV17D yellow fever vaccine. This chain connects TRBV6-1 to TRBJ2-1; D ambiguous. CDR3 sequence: CASRAVGYNEQFF. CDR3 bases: TGTGCCAGCAGGGCGGTGGGGTACAATGAGCAGTTCTTC.